This entry is about one T cell receptor beta chain. These data are taken from a study of blood T cell repertoires in COVID-19. In the study overall: Acute-phase and convalescent COVID-19 samples originated in the United States, Italy and Spain.

The method was immunoSEQ multiplex PCR; TCRdb's version includes in-frame clones alone and lacks a portion of them. This table has 350,000 or so clones, over 70% appearing once. After removal of 6 bases from V and 2 bases from J, the junction contained 8 bases not matched to a gene. The CDR3 loop spans 15 amino acids. CDR1 is SGHVS and CDR2 is FQNEAQ in the germline V gene. The rearrangement uses TRBV7-8 and TRBJ2-5; 8 positions match TRBD1. Sequenced material: peripheral blood. This TCR was recovered from a man aged 25 to 40 with active or convalescent COVID-19. The CDR3 is CASRLRWDRQETQYF. The CDR3 nucleotides are TGTGCCAGCAGGCTTCGCTGGGACAGGCAAGAGACCCAGTACTTC.